The 5 T cell receptor beta chains in this list originate from one sample, sequenced in a study of regulatory T cells in long-lasting Graves disease. Time point defined: newly diagnosed GD, antithyroid drugs for less than 3 months. The TCR library was made from RNA that had been extracted from PBMCs in TRIzol. CDR3-region Arm-PCR and iRepertoire HTBI primers produced the TCR beta libraries. TCRdb reanalysed the multiplex PCR reads using MiXCR and keeps one entry per CDR3 protein. The sample comprises 400,000 to 650,000 distinct CDR3 sequences, around 15% of which are singletons, and just under 25% rests with the top ten. In addition, the sample was reused for a study of T cells in Graves' hyperthyroidism and ophthalmopathy.

The sample here was peripheral blood mononuclear cells (PBMCs), taken at new diagnosis, from a patient treated with antithyroid drugs. These receptor sequences come from a woman between 40 and 65 years old with Graves disease.

This clonotype was detected ten times or more. This chain links TRBV6-1 with TRBJ1-2; D is ambiguous. The CDR3 length is 14 residues. Deletions cut 8 bases from V and 5 bases from J, with 18 bases between. CDR1 and CDR2 (germline): MNHNS, SASEGT. The CDR3 region has the DNA TGTGCCAGCCGCAACCCCGGCAGGAGTTATGGCTACACCTTC. It is translated as CASRNPGRSYGYTF.

Here the CDR3 DNA reads TGTGCCAGCAGTTTGGGAAGACCAGGCCATAATTCACCCCTCCACTTT. It encodes CASSLGRPGHNSPLHF. This sequence joins TRBV6-1 and TRBJ1-6; D is unclear. V shed 5 bases and J shed 5 bases, with 16 bases lying between them. The V gene's germline CDR1 is MNHNS and CDR2 SASEGT. The CDR3 sequence is 16 residues long.

This clonotype was observed once. A far larger clone differs by one base, so this is likely a read error. The chain employs TRBV7-9 and TRBJ1-1, with a possible D match to TRBD1 (5 bases). From germline, CDR1 is SEHNR and CDR2 FQNEAQ (reference sequence). The CDR3 has 14 residues. CDR3 residues: CAGSLRQWNTEAFF. The CDR3 coding sequence is TGTGCCGGCAGCTTAAGACAGTGGAACACTGAAGCTTTCTTT.

The chain couples TRBV15 to TRBJ1-6; no reliable D call. The CDR3 is made up of 13 amino acids. Germline V lookup: CDR1 LNHNV, CDR2 YYDKDF (reference sequence). With 2 bases removed from V and 8 bases from J, the gap between germline ends came to 7 bases. DNA of the CDR3: TGTGCCACCAGCAGATTTGTAGATTCACCCCTCCACTTT. Translation: CATSRFVDSPLHF.

The chain recombines TRBV10-3 with TRBJ1-2; D is perhaps TRBD1 (6 bases). V shed 7 bases and J shed 4 bases, with 13 bases lying between them. CDR1 and CDR2 (germline): ENHRY, SYGVKD. The CDR3 sequence is 13 residues long. CDR3 sequence (DNA): TGTGCCATCAATGCAGGGGAGATCTATGGCTACACCTTC. Encoded protein: CAINAGEIYGYTF.